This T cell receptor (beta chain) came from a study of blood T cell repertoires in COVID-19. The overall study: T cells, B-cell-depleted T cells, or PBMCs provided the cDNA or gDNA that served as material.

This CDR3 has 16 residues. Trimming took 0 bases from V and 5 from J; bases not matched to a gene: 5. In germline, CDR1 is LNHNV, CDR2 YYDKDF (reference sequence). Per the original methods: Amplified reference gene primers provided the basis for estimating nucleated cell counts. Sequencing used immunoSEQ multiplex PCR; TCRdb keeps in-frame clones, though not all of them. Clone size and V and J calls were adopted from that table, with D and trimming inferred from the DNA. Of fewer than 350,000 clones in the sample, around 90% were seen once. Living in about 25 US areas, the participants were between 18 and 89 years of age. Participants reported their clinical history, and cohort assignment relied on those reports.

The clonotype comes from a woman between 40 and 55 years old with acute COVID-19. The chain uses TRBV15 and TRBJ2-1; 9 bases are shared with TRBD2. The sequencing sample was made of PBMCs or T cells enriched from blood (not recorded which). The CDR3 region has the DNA TGTGCCACCAGCAGAGATAGGCGGGGGGGCAACAATGAGCAGTTCTTC. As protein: CATSRDRRGGNNEQFF.